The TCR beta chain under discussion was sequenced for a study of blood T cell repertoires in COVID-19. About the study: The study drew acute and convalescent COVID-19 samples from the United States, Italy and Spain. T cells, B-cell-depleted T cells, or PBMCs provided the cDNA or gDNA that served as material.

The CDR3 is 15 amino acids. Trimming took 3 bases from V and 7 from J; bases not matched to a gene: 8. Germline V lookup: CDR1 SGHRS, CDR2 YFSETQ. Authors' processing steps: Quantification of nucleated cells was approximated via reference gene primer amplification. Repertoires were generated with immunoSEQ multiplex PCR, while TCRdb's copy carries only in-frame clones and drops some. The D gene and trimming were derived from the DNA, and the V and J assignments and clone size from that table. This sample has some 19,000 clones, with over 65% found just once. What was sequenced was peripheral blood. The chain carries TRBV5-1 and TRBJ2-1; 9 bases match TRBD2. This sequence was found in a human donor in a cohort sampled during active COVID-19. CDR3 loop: CASSSASGNANEQFF. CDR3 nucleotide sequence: TGCGCCAGCAGCTCCGCTAGCGGGAATGCTAATGAGCAGTTCTTC.